These 8 T cell receptor beta chains came from one sample sequenced in a study of blood T cell repertoires in COVID-19 (TCRdb year 2020). Library prep was done by the immunoSEQ multiplex PCR assay. The source is immuneACCESS, and TCRdb retained only in-frame sequences with V and J called. Part of the clones is not carried over; for the studies checked, unresolved V genes explain less than half of this, and the remainder is unexplained. The sample records about 59,000 clones, 70% to 90% of which are singletons. The ten most abundant clones make up about 7.2% of the sample. The sequenced sample was peripheral blood. Receptors were obtained from a man in his 60s with active or convalescent COVID-19.

This chain's CDR3 is CASSLRAVEEQYF. CDR3 in DNA: TGTGCCAGCAGTCTCCGAGCGGTGGAGGAGCAGTACTTC. The gene calls are TRBV6-5 and TRBJ2-7; the D gene is possibly TRBD2 (5 bases). Trimming removed 5 bases at V and 7 bases at J, with 15 bases between. The germline gives CDR1 MNHEY, CDR2 SVGAGI. The CDR3 consists of 13 residues.

The rearrangement uses TRBV11-1 and TRBJ2-5, with TRBD1 matching 9 bases. CDR1 is SGHAT, CDR2 FQDESV, per germline (reference sequence). This CDR3 region has 14 residues. V dropped 5 bases and J dropped 5; count of bases not matched to a gene: 6. CDR3 in DNA: TGTGCCAGCAGCCTCGGACAGGGGATCGAGACCCAGTACTTC. Translated, it gives CASSLGQGIETQYF.

The chain has TRBV7-9 and TRBJ1-1; D is unclear. Germline CDR1 SEHNR, CDR2 FQNEAQ (reference sequence). V dropped 5 bases and J dropped 4 bases, with 26 bases sitting between them. This CDR3 contains 18 residues. The CDR3 DNA follows: TGTGCCAGCAGCCCATTAGGACTGTGGGCCGCTTTGGGCACTGAAGCTTTCTTT. Translation gives CASSPLGLWAALGTEAFF.

This clone was recorded a few times. This rearrangement joins TRBV19 to TRBJ1-5, with TRBD1 identical over 10 bases. In germline, CDR1 is LNHDA, CDR2 SQIVND (reference sequence). V was pared by 6 bases and J by 3 bases, with 8 bases of the junction left unmatched. This CDR3 region has 16 residues. In nucleotides, the CDR3 is TGTGCCAGTAGAACGAGGGACAGGGGTAACAATCAGCCCCAGCATTTT. This encodes CASRTRDRGNNQPQHF.

This chain uses TRBV24-1 with TRBJ2-2, with TRBD2 matching over 10 bases. The trim removed 3 bases at V and 6 bases at J, leaving 18 bases unmatched. Germline V gene sequence: CDR1 KGHDR, CDR2 SFDVKD. The CDR3 has 20 amino acids. The CDR3 loop reads CATSDMNRAKTSGYSGELFF. In DNA, the CDR3 is TGTGCCACCAGTGATATGAACAGGGCTAAGACTAGCGGGTACTCCGGGGAGCTGTTTTTT.

J is TRBJ1-1 and V is TRBV6-2 or TRBV6-3, with D hard to call. Germline V lookup: CDR1 MNHEY, CDR2 SVGEGT. The CDR3 spans 14 residues. Trimming removed 2 bases at V and 0 bases at J, with 7 bases between. This CDR3 reads CASSYGLMNTEAFF. The CDR3 DNA is TGTGCCAGCAGTTACGGCCTCATGAACACTGAAGCTTTCTTT.

This clone was picked up one time. The chain links TRBV5-8 to TRBJ2-7; the D is unclear. Germline CDR1 reads SGHTS; CDR2 reads YDEGEE. Trimming removed 2 bases from V and 3 bases from J, with 3 bases in between. The CDR3 runs 11 residues. The CDR3 DNA sequence: TGTGCCAGCAGCTTTAACTACGAGCAGTACTTC. Translated: CASSFNYEQYF.

The chain carries TRBV5-6 and TRBJ2-1; 9 positions match TRBD1. This CDR3 is built from 15 residues. J gave up 3 bases and V 4 bases, and 5 bases lay outside the gene matches. The germline V gene encodes CDR1 SGHDT and CDR2 YYEEEE. CDR3 nucleotides: TGTGCCAGCAGCCCGGTGGGACAGGGCTACAATGAGCAGTTCTTC. Its translation is CASSPVGQGYNEQFF.